Included here is one T cell receptor beta chain sequence, with context. Its antigen is as yet unknown. Sequenced by immunoSEQ multiplex PCR; TCRdb stores in-frame clones only, minus some. The sample contains more than 2 million clones, roughly 94% of which appear only once. Losses at the gene ends were 6 bases for V and 6 bases for J; bases not matched to a gene: 15. Germline V gene data show CDR1 as MRHNA and CDR2 as SNTAGT. This CDR3 has 17 amino acids. These data belong to a study of shared clonotypes between healthy human individuals. Study overall: Serving as donors were two women and a few men, whose ages spanned 18 to 49.

As defined, naive CD8 cells were CD45RO-negative and positively selected for CCR7, with terminally differentiated effector memory CD45RA+ cells excluded. Study-wide points: With few donors, the genetic and exposure-history diversity represented was limited. Of the naive CD4 clonotypes, roughly 5% were shared across several donors. An anticipated effect of sequencing depth on clonotype sharing among donors was recognized.

J is TRBJ2-4 and V is TRBV6-4; 9 bases align to TRBD1. The TCR comes from a man aged 18 to 35 in good health. Sequencing was performed on naive CD8+ T cells sorted from blood. The CDR3 DNA is TGTGCCAGCAGGCACCAGCCTAATATGGGACAGGGAAACATTCAGTACTTC. This codes for CASRHQPNMGQGNIQYF.